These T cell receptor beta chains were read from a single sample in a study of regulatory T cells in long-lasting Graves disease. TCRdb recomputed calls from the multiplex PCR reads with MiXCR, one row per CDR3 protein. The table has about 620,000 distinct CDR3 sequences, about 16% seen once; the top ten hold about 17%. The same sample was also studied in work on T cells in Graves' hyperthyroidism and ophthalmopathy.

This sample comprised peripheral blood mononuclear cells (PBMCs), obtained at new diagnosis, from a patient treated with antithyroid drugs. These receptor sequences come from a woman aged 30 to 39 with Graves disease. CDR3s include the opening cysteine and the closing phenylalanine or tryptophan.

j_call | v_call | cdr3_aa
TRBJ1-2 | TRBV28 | CASSPSPYGYTF
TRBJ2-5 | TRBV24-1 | CATSDRLGRETQYF
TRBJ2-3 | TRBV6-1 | CASKGGIDTDTQYF
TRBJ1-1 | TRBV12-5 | CASGMGQGVNTEAFF
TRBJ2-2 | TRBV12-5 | CASGFFSGGNTGELFF
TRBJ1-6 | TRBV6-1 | CASSERDRGASLHF
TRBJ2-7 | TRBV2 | CASSTQSYEQYF
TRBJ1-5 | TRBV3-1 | CASSQTDRPHEPQHF
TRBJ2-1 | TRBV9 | CASSVEGSVSYNEQFF
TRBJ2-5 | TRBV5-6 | CASRSARLAAYQETQYF
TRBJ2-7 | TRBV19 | CASSIGWDRSYEQYF
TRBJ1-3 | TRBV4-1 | CASSRGEASSGNTIYF
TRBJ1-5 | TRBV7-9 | CASSPPGVRGQPQHF
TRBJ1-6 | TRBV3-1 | CASSHLRGSSPLHF
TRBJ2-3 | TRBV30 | CASLTVDYTDTQYF
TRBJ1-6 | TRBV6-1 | CASKYKDDSYNSPLHF
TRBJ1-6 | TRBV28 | CASSLLYRGDSPLHF
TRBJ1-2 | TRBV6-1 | CASSERYPASNYGYTF
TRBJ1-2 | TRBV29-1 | CSLWSANYGYTF
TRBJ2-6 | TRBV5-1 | CASSTGAVTGANVLTF
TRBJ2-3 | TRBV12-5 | CASGLLLTSGIPDTQYF
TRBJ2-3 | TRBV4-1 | CASSQGQSVWDTQYF